These T cell receptor beta chains were read from a single sample in a study of CD8+CD57+ T cells in acquired aplastic anemia. From the reads, TCRdb called clonotypes with MiXCR, one entry per CDR3 protein. The sample shows around 200,000 distinct CDR3 sequences, about half of them seen only once. The specimen sequenced was sorted CD4+, CD8+, or CD8+CD57+ T cells (not recorded which) from PBMCs. The receptors derive from a human donor in good health, serving as a control. CDR3s include the opening cysteine and the closing phenylalanine or tryptophan. A D gene is named only where the DNA matches it firmly. Some rows have no size entry. The others give once, few or many, or a class for an expanded clone.

NA	TRBV24-1	NA	TRBJ1-2	CATSEPNSQPSIGYTF	TGTGCCACCAGTGAACCGAACAGCCAACCCTCTATCGGCTACACCTTC
many	TRBV7-9	NA	TRBJ2-5	CASSPPGTQYF	TGTGCCAGCAGCCCCCCGGGGACCCAGTACTTC
many	TRBV5-1	NA	TRBJ1-1	CASSLPFGAVNTEAFF	TGCGCCAGCAGCTTGCCCTTCGGGGCAGTGAACACTGAAGCTTTCTTT
NA	TRBV15	TRBD2	TRBJ2-7	CATSGPGTSGGSREQYF	TGTGCCACCAGCGGACCTGGAACTAGCGGGGGCTCAAGGGAGCAGTACTTC
many	TRBV28	TRBD1	TRBJ1-2	CASSIAGTGPTYGYTF	TGTGCCAGCAGCATCGCCGGGACAGGCCCTACTTATGGCTACACCTTC
NA	TRBV19	NA	TRBJ2-7	CASSISSDLAGYEQYF	TGTGCCAGTAGTATTTCGTCGGACCTTGCCGGCTACGAGCAGTACTTC
NA	TRBV20-1	NA	TRBJ2-3	CSASGGATDTQYF	TGCAGTGCTAGTGGCGGGGCGACAGATACGCAGTATTTT
NA	TRBV24-1	NA	TRBJ2-3	CASASSKGSGTQYF	TGTGCCTCCGCAAGCTCGAAGGGGTCAGGTACGCAGTATTTT
many	TRBV5-1	NA	TRBJ1-3	CASTQGSGNTIYF	TGCGCCAGCACCCAGGGGTCTGGAAACACCATATATTTT
NA	TRBV29-1	NA	TRBJ1-1	CSVYKDGYTEAFF	TGCAGCGTTTATAAGGACGGATACACTGAAGCTTTCTTT
many	TRBV5-1	NA	TRBJ1-2	CASSFDRTYGYTF	TGCGCCAGCAGCTTCGACAGGACCTATGGCTACACCTTC
few	TRBV7-2	NA	TRBJ2-5	CASSDISTVYF	TGTGCCAGCAGCGACATATCGACAGTGTACTTC
NA	TRBV9	NA	TRBJ1-4	CASSPQGDLNNEKLFF	TGTGCCAGCAGCCCGCAGGGTGATCTTAATAATGAAAAACTGTTTTTT
many	TRBV2	NA	TRBJ1-1	CASRKQGVLNTEAFF	TGTGCCAGCAGGAAACAGGGCGTGTTGAACACTGAAGCTTTCTTT
few	TRBV20-1	TRBD1	TRBJ1-5	CSATEGTGTSNQPQHF	TGCAGTGCTACGGAGGGGACAGGGACTAGCAATCAGCCCCAGCATTTT
many	TRBV6-5	TRBD1	TRBJ1-4	CATTPNRGATNEKLFF	TGTGCCACCACTCCGAACAGGGGTGCAACTAATGAAAAACTGTTTTTT
many	TRBV6-1	NA	TRBJ1-1	CASSEVLNTEAFF	TGTGCCAGCAGTGAAGTCCTGAACACTGAAGCTTTCTTT
NA	TRBV7-6	TRBD2	TRBJ2-5	CASSDISGETQYF	TGTGCCAGCAGTGATATTAGCGGGGAGACCCAGTACTTC
many	TRBV28	NA	TRBJ1-6	CASSFSHSPLHF	TGTGCCAGCAGTTTTTCTCATTCACCCCTCCACTTT
few	TRBV4-2	TRBD2	TRBJ2-7	CASSQEPKTSGAYEQYF	TGTGCCAGCAGCCAAGAACCAAAGACTAGCGGAGCCTACGAGCAGTACTTC
NA	TRBV2	TRBD1	TRBJ2-1	CASSEGTGVSEQFF	TGTGCCAGCAGTGAAGGGACAGGGGTCAGTGAGCAGTTCTTC
many	TRBV7-9	TRBD1	TRBJ1-2	CASNPGTGGWSYGYTF	TGTGCCAGCAACCCCGGGACAGGGGGATGGAGCTATGGCTACACCTTC
NA	TRBV29-1	TRBD1	TRBJ2-6	CSVQGSGANVLTF	TGCAGCGTACAGGGGTCTGGGGCCAACGTCCTGACTTTC
NA	TRBV9	NA	TRBJ2-2	CASSVGPLTGSGELFF	TGTGCCAGCAGCGTAGGGCCCTTAACGGGATCCGGGGAGCTGTTTTTT
many	TRBV29-1	NA	TRBJ1-2	CSVDNRVRGYTF	TGCAGCGTTGATAACAGGGTGCGTGGCTACACCTTC
NA	TRBV20-1	TRBD2	TRBJ2-3	CSASPTSGGFDEQYF	TGCAGTGCTAGCCCGACTAGCGGGGGGTTCGATGAGCAGTATTTT
NA	TRBV7-2	NA	TRBJ1-5	CVSKAGDSSGQPQHF	TGTGTCAGCAAGGCAGGGGATAGTTCAGGACAGCCCCAGCATTTT
many	TRBV7-2	NA	TRBJ2-2	CASSLVLDTGELFF	TGTGCCAGCAGCTTAGTATTAGACACCGGGGAGCTGTTTTTT
NA	TRBV18	NA	TRBJ1-1	CASSPGHTEAFF	TGTGCCAGCTCCCCGGGGCACACTGAAGCTTTCTTT
NA	TRBV7-2	NA	TRBJ2-7	CASTPRDFSGQYF	TGTGCCAGCACCCCCCGGGACTTTTCGGGGCAGTACTTC
NA	TRBV10-3	TRBD2	TRBJ2-3	CAISEPPPWRGMGTDTQYF	TGTGCCATCAGTGAACCCCCCCCCTGGCGGGGGATGGGCACAGATACGCAGTATTTT
medium-sized	TRBV10-3	NA	TRBJ2-7	CAIRQTYEQYF	TGTGCCATCAGACAGACCTACGAGCAGTACTTC